This entry lists 20 T cell receptor beta chains sequenced from one sample in a study of Ad26.COV2.S vaccination and SARS-CoV-2 variants. Noted treatment: 15 to 20 received Ad26.COV2.S at low or high dose, single or two shots; about five received placebo; per-sample allocation not given. Following the first vaccine or placebo injection, samples were taken on day 63. The method was immunoSEQ multiplex PCR; TCRdb's version includes in-frame clones alone and lacks a portion of them. The sample contains approximately 410,000 clones, approximately 90% of which appear only once. Specimen: peripheral blood, collected in a trial of Ad26.COV2.S vaccine versus placebo. All receptors come from a person between 18 and 65 years old who received the Ad26.COV2.S COVID-19 vaccine or a placebo.

V gene TRBV13 combines with J gene TRBJ2-5, with a weak D call TRBD2 (5 bases). The CDR3 spans 14 residues. The germline CDR1 and CDR2 sequences are PRHDT and FYEKMQ (reference sequence). Trimming left V 5 bases short and J 3 bases short, with 13 bases between. CDR3 DNA sequence: TGTGCCAGCAGCCCTCCCGGGGTGGAAGAGACCCAGTACTTC. It is translated as CASSPPGVEETQYF. The whole variable domain, remainder taken from reference TRBV13 and TRBJ2-5, is AAGVIQSPRHLIKEKRETATLKCYPIPRHDTVYWYQQGPGQDPQFLISFYEKMQSDKGSIPDRFSAQQFSDYHSELNMSSLELGDSALYFCASSPPGVEETQYFGPGTRLLVL.

The rearrangement joins TRBV6-2 or TRBV6-3 to TRBJ2-3, with D unresolved. Germline V CDR1 and CDR2: MNHEY, SVGEGT. CDR3 length equals 14 residues. Between the trimmed V and J ends, which lost 5 bases and 3 bases, there was a span of 12 bases. The CDR3 region is CASSRASRTDTQYF. CDR3 sequence (DNA): TGTGCCAGCAGTCGGGCGTCAAGGACAGATACGCAGTATTTT.

The chain has TRBV28 and TRBJ2-4; TRBD1 agrees at 11 bases. The CDR3 is 15 amino acids. Germline values: CDR1 MDHEN, CDR2 SYDVKM. V shed 5 bases, J shed 7 bases, and the junction held 7 bases outside the gene matches. The CDR3 nucleotides are TGTGCCAGCAGTCCGTTAGGACAGGGGGCGAACATTCAGTACTTC. It specifies CASSPLGQGANIQYF.

The CDR3: CASGLTGGGRSATQHF. The CDR3, as DNA: TGTGCTAGTGGTTTGACAGGGGGGGGTCGGAGCGCGACCCAGCATTTT. The genes are TRBV12-5 and TRBJ1-5, with TRBD1 matching 8 bases. The V segment lost 2 bases and the J segment 11 bases; nucleotides outside the gene matches: 14. Germline values: CDR1 LGHNT, CDR2 FRNRAP. This CDR3 spans 16 amino acids.

In DNA form, the CDR3 reads TGCAGCGTTGAAGCGGGACAGGCCGTCGACGAGCAGTACTTC. Translating it yields CSVEAGQAVDEQYF. The chain recombines TRBV29-1 with TRBJ2-7, with 8 bases that match TRBD1. V was clipped by 1 base and J by 5 bases; unmatched bases: 7. There are 14 residues in the CDR3. The germline CDR1 and CDR2 sequences are SQVTM and ANQGSEA.

This sequence joins TRBV7-9 and TRBJ2-1; D might be TRBD2 (5 bases). CDR1 is SEHNR and CDR2 is FQNEAQ in the germline V gene (reference sequence). V shed 3 bases and J shed 7 bases, with 19 bases lying between them. The length of the CDR3 is 16 residues. This chain's CDR3 is CASSFSRGMGWNEQFF. In DNA form, the CDR3 reads TGTGCCAGCAGCTTCAGTCGAGGGATGGGCTGGAATGAGCAGTTCTTC.

Only one count was recorded for this clone. This chain connects TRBV29-1 to TRBJ2-5, with 7 bases lining up with TRBD1. Looked up from germline, CDR1 is SQVTM and CDR2 is ANQGSEA. Losses at the gene ends were 4 bases for V and 6 bases for J; bases not matched to a gene: 11. The CDR3 loop spans 14 amino acids. CDR3 region: CSVGKSGTAKTQYF. Here the CDR3 DNA reads TGCAGCGTTGGAAAATCCGGGACAGCGAAGACCCAGTACTTC.

The rearrangement joins TRBV4-1 to TRBJ1-4; D ambiguous. V lost 0 bases and J 6 bases, leaving 5 bases between the germline ends. The CDR3 spans 13 residues. The germline V gene encodes CDR1 MGHRA and CDR2 YSYEKL. This CDR3 is CASSQDGDEKLFF. CDR3 nucleotides: TGCGCCAGCAGCCAAGATGGGGATGAAAAACTGTTTTTT.

V gene TRBV5-1 combines with J gene TRBJ2-3, with 7 positions matching TRBD1. The CDR3 length is 14 residues. V trimming: 6 bases; J trimming: 6 bases; junction bases outside the gene matches: 10. CDR1 and CDR2 (germline): SGHRS, YFSETQ. The CDR3 loop is CASMFRGGPDTQYF. The CDR3 DNA is TGCGCCAGCATGTTCAGAGGGGGCCCGGATACGCAGTATTTT.

The V call is TRBV7-6, the J call TRBJ1-6; 7 bases match TRBD1. V dropped 5 bases and J dropped 5; count of bases not matched to a gene: 6. Germline loops: CDR1 SGHVS, CDR2 FNYEAQ. This CDR3 has 15 residues. CDR3 protein: CASSPGTANNSPLHF. The CDR3 DNA reads TGTGCCAGCAGCCCAGGGACAGCCAATAATTCACCCCTCCACTTT.

This clone was counted once. The chain recombines TRBV29-1 with TRBJ2-7; D uncertain. V shed 3 bases and J shed 4 bases, with 13 bases lying between them. The CDR3 spans 13 residues. Germline V gene sequence: CDR1 SQVTM, CDR2 ANQGSEA. The CDR3 protein is CSVEASSRYEQYF. DNA of the CDR3: TGCAGCGTTGAGGCGAGTTCCCGATACGAGCAGTACTTC.

The rearrangement joins TRBV5-4 to TRBJ1-1; D remains unclear. The CDR3 loop spans 11 amino acids. Deletions cut 5 bases from V and 2 bases from J, with 4 bases between. Germline loops: CDR1 SGHNT, CDR2 YYREEE (reference sequence). The CDR3 spells CASSSNTEAFF. In DNA, the CDR3 is TGTGCCAGCAGTTCCAACACTGAAGCTTTCTTT. Complete variable domain (other parts from reference TRBV5-4 and TRBJ1-1): ETGVTQSPTHLIKTRGQQVTLRCSSQSGHNTVSWYQQALGQGPQFIFQYYREEENGRGNFPPRFSGLQFPNYSSELNVNALELDDSALYLCASSSNTEAFFGQGTRLTVV.

CDR3 sequence reads: CASSKGKFDRGPMSPLHF. The CDR3 DNA is TGTGCCAGCAGCAAAGGGAAATTTGACAGGGGGCCCATGTCACCCCTCCACTTT. The chain recombines TRBV21-1 with TRBJ1-6; the table names TRBD1, a call not compared with the DNA. TRBV21-1 is a pseudogene. The CDR3 has 18 amino acids.

The CDR3 DNA reads as TGTGCCAGCAGGGCCGGGACGGCGAACACCGGGGAGCTGTTTTTT. Its translation: CASRAGTANTGELFF. The J gene is TRBJ2-2, the V gene TRBV7-9; D is possibly TRBD1 or TRBD2 (5 bases each). This CDR3 region has 15 residues. V lost 6 bases and J 0 bases, leaving 11 bases between the germline ends. Germline V gives CDR1 SEHNR, CDR2 FQNEAQ (reference sequence). Together with reference TRBV7-9 and TRBJ2-2, the CDR3 gives the full variable domain: DTGVSQNPRHKITKRGQNVTFRCDPISEHNRLYWYRQTLGQGPEFLTYFQNEAQLEKSRLLSDRFSAERPKGSFSTLEIQRTEQGDSAMYLCASRAGTANTGELFFGEGSRLTVL.

V usage is TRBV2 and J usage is TRBJ2-1, with 10 positions matching TRBD2. Germline values: CDR1 SNHLY, CDR2 FYNNEI. The CDR3 sequence is 14 residues long. J was trimmed by 8 bases and V by 6 bases; bases with no gene match: 7. DNA for the CDR3: TGTGCCAGCAGACTAGCGGGGTCTCTCCATGAGCAGTTCTTC. Translating it yields CASRLAGSLHEQFF.

This sequence joins TRBV10-1 and TRBJ2-3; D is undetermined. The CDR3 has 16 residues. V lost 0 bases, J lost 6 bases, and 16 bases lay in between. The germline V gene encodes CDR1 WNHNN and CDR2 SYGVQD (reference sequence). The CDR3, as DNA: TGCGCCAGCAGTGAGTCCGGCCGTTTACTGCGGGATACGCAGTATTTT. Its translation: CASSESGRLLRDTQYF.

The chain employs TRBV3-1 (or the pseudogene TRBV3-2) and TRBJ1-2; the match to TRBD1 covers 10 bases. The V gene end was trimmed by 5 bases and the J gene end by 0 bases; junction bases not matched to a gene: 12. The germline V gene encodes CDR1 LGHDT and CDR2 YNNKEL (reference sequence). The length of the CDR3 is 18 residues. CDR3 sequence (DNA): TGTGCCAGCAGCTCTCCTCCGGGACAGGGGAGGACTAACTATGGCTACACCTTC. Translating gives CASSSPPGQGRTNYGYTF.

V gene TRBV7-8 combines with J gene TRBJ1-3; D is possibly TRBD1 (5 bases). Germline V gene data show CDR1 as SGHVS and CDR2 as FQNEAQ. The CDR3 is 14 amino acids. V was cut by 6 bases and J by 3 bases, with 12 bases left in between. Written as DNA, the CDR3 is TGTGCCAGCAGATCTCAGGGTGGTGGAAACACCATATATTTT. It is translated as CASRSQGGGNTIYF.

V is TRBV11-3 and J is TRBJ2-1, with a possible D match to TRBD2 (6 bases). CDR1 is SGHNT and CDR2 is YENEEA in the germline V gene. The CDR3 has 14 residues. The germline V and J ends were trimmed by 4 bases and 7 bases, with 14 bases remaining between them. CDR3 sequence reads: CASSSGTSVNEQFF. CDR3 DNA sequence: TGTGCCAGCAGCTCAGGGACTTCCGTTAATGAGCAGTTCTTC.

The V gene is TRBV7-9, the J gene TRBJ1-6; the D gene is possibly TRBD1 (6 bases). The CDR3 is 15 amino acids. Germline V lookup: CDR1 SEHNR, CDR2 FQNEAQ (reference sequence). Trimming pared 1 base from V and 8 bases from J, leaving 12 bases between. CDR3 DNA: TGTGCCAGCAGCTTAGAGGGGACATTTGATTCACCCCTCCACTTT. Translation: CASSLEGTFDSPLHF.